One sample yielded the 9 T cell receptor beta chains listed below, sequenced in a study of response to subunit inactivated influenza vaccine. MiXCR was run by TCRdb on the RT-PCR reads, yielding one entry per CDR3 protein. The top ten clones hold 10% to 15% of a sample with roughly 570,000 distinct CDR3 sequences, 10% to 15% of them seen once. The sample was PBMCs from blood, taken 45 days after vaccination. The receptors derive from a man aged 45-65 years who received an inactivated influenza vaccine.

The chain recombines TRBV29-1 with TRBJ2-3, with D possibly being TRBD2 (6 bases). Germline CDR1 and CDR2: SQVTM and ANQGSEA. The CDR3 length is 14 residues. The V end lost 3 bases, the J end lost 2 bases, and 12 bases lay between the germline ends. This CDR3 is CSVEGLYLTDTQYF. For the CDR3, the DNA is TGCAGCGTTGAGGGACTGTACCTCACAGATACGCAGTATTTT.

The rearrangement links TRBV20-1 to TRBJ2-5; D ambiguous. Germline values: CDR1 DFQATT, CDR2 SNEGSKA (reference sequence). The CDR3 is 10 residues long. Here the CDR3 reads CSPHQETQYF. DNA of the CDR3: TGCAGCCCCCACCAAGAGACCCAGTACTTC.

This clonotype was counted many times. V is TRBV7-2 and J is TRBJ2-7, with 12 bases identical to TRBD2. After removal of 4 bases from V and 2 bases from J, the junction contained 0 bases not matched to a gene. The CDR3 totals 14 residues. Germline V gene sequence: CDR1 SGHTA, CDR2 FQGNSA. In DNA form, the CDR3 reads TGTGCCAGCAGCTCTAGCGGGGGGGCCTACGAGCAGTACTTC. Translating it yields CASSSSGGAYEQYF.

This clonotype appeared a few times. The chain combines TRBV7-2 with TRBJ2-6; D is perhaps TRBD2 (5 bases). CDR1 and CDR2 from the germline V gene are SGHTA and FQGNSA. Trimming cost V 5 bases and J 4 bases, with 15 bases left between them. This CDR3 comprises 16 residues. The CDR3 spells CASSPFGVTGANVLTF. The CDR3 nucleotides read TGTGCCAGCAGCCCATTCGGGGTAACCGGGGCCAACGTCCTGACTTTC. The whole variable domain, filled in from reference TRBV7-2 and TRBJ2-6, reads GAGVSQSPSNKVTEKGKDVELRCDPISGHTALYWYRQSLGQGLEFLIYFQGNSAPDKSGLPSDRFSAERTGGSVSTLTIQRTQQEDSAVYLCASSPFGVTGANVLTFGAGSRLTVL.

The gene calls are TRBV27 and TRBJ2-7, with 7 bases lining up with TRBD1. With V trimmed by 8 bases and J by 6 bases, 13 bases remained unmatched. CDR1 and CDR2 from the germline V gene are MNHEY and SMNVEV (reference sequence). The CDR3 covers 14 residues. DNA for the CDR3: TGTGCCAGCGGGCAGACAGGGACAATGAGCGAGCAGTACTTC. Translating it yields CASGQTGTMSEQYF.

This clonotype was seen a few times. V usage is TRBV9 and J usage is TRBJ1-1; a possible D gene is TRBD1 (6 bases). V lost 4 bases, J lost 3 bases, and 16 bases lay in between. The germline CDR1 and CDR2 sequences are SGDLS and YYNGEE. The CDR3 is 15 amino acids. The CDR3, as DNA: TGTGCCAGCAGCTCCTCTCAGGGGTGGGACACTGAAGCTTTCTTT. This sequence encodes CASSSSQGWDTEAFF.

This clonotype was seen ten or more times. V gene TRBV5-1 combines with J gene TRBJ2-7; no clear D. V lost 0 bases and J 4 bases, leaving 11 bases between the germline ends. The V gene's germline CDR1 is SGHRS and CDR2 YFSETQ. This CDR3 comprises 14 residues. The CDR3 DNA reads TGCGCCAGCAGCTTGGCCCCAGGACGATACGAGCAGTACTTC. Residues: CASSLAPGRYEQYF.

By frequency in the sample, this clonotype is medium-sized. The V and J genes are TRBV7-9 and TRBJ2-1; D is perhaps TRBD2 (5 bases). The CDR3 runs 16 residues. Deletions cut 5 bases from V and 6 bases from J, with 20 bases between. Germline CDR1 is SEHNR and CDR2 is FQNEAQ (reference sequence). CDR3 region: CASSPGMASSRNEQFF. DNA of the CDR3: TGTGCCAGCAGCCCCGGGATGGCCAGCTCACGCAATGAGCAGTTCTTC.

A few counts support this clonotype. This chain connects TRBV3-1 to TRBJ1-2, with D hard to call. The germline V and J ends were trimmed by 4 bases and 5 bases, with 14 bases remaining between them. The CDR3 is made up of 14 amino acids. Germline V gives CDR1 LGHDT, CDR2 YNNKEL (reference sequence). The CDR3 spells CASSPSMTPYGYTF. The CDR3 DNA reads as TGTGCCAGCAGCCCGTCAATGACACCGTATGGCTACACCTTC.